The next 25 T cell receptor beta chains were all read from a single sample in a study of blood T cell repertoires in COVID-19. Using immunoSEQ multiplex PCR, the repertoire was profiled, and TCRdb retains in-frame clones only, with some absent. The repertoire consists of fewer than 180,000 clones, with about 90% occurring once and the leading ten covering about 4%. The sequencing input was peripheral blood. All receptors derive from a woman in her sixties with active or convalescent COVID-19.

A word on this clone: Other DNA sequences in this specimen translate into the identical CDR3. V usage is TRBV19 and J usage is TRBJ2-6; D is unresolved. This CDR3 spans 16 amino acids. Trimming shortened V by 3 bases and J by 1 base, and 10 bases separated the two germline ends. Looked up from germline, CDR1 is LNHDA and CDR2 is SQIVND (reference sequence). Here the CDR3 DNA reads TGTGCCAGTAGTATCTCTCTAGGATCTGGGGCCAACGTCCTGACTTTC. Translation: CASSISLGSGANVLTF.

V gene TRBV29-1 combines with J gene TRBJ2-3; 10 bases map to TRBD2. This CDR3 comprises 15 residues. Germline V CDR1 and CDR2: SQVTM, ANQGSEA. Trimming took 1 base from V and 1 from J; bases not matched to a gene: 2. The chain's CDR3 is CSVEGTSGGTDTQYF. CDR3 nucleotides: TGCAGCGTTGAAGGGACTAGCGGCGGCACAGATACGCAGTATTTT.

The J gene is TRBJ2-7, the V gene TRBV11-2; 10 bases match TRBD1. In germline, CDR1 is SGHAT, CDR2 FQNNGV. The CDR3 sequence is 15 residues long. V lost 5 bases to trimming and J lost 3 bases; unmatched junction nucleotides: 7. In nucleotides, the CDR3 is TGTGCCAGCAGCCCCGACAGGGGGCGAGGCTACGAGCAGTACTTC. The encoded protein is CASSPDRGRGYEQYF.

This clone was counted a few times. This chain uses TRBV9 with TRBJ2-7, with 7 bases matching TRBD1. This CDR3 is built from 14 residues. Germline assignment: CDR1 SGDLS and CDR2 YYNGEE. Trimming removed 3 bases from V and 7 bases from J; junction bases left unmatched: 10. The CDR3 loop is CASSGGGQPPEQYF. The DNA for the CDR3 is TGTGCCAGCAGCGGAGGGGGACAGCCCCCTGAGCAGTACTTC. The full variable domain, in which reference TRBV9 and TRBJ2-7 provide the parts outside the CDR3, is DSGVTQTPKHLITATGQRVTLRCSPRSGDLSVYWYQQSLDQGLQFLIQYYNGEERAKGNILERFSAQQFPDLHSELNLSSLELGDSALYFCASSGGGQPPEQYFGPGTRLTVT.

V and J are TRBV5-6 and TRBJ2-7, with 12 bases fitting TRBD2. This CDR3 region has 18 residues. CDR1 and CDR2 (germline): SGHDT, YYEEEE. V shed 0 bases and J 0 bases; nucleotides not matched to a gene: 7. The CDR3 loop is CASSLGLGLAGSSYEQYF. The CDR3 bases are TGTGCCAGCAGCTTGGGCCTCGGACTAGCGGGGAGCTCCTACGAGCAGTACTTC.

The rearrangement joins TRBV5-6 to TRBJ1-2, with 7 bases matching TRBD1. The CDR3 is 13 residues long. Germline CDR1 and CDR2: SGHDT and YYEEEE. Unmatched junction bases numbered 3, after V lost 2 bases and J lost 5 bases. CDR3 in amino acids: CASSFTGDYGYTF. The CDR3 DNA reads TGTGCCAGCAGCTTCACAGGGGATTATGGCTACACCTTC.

V is TRBV4-3 and J is TRBJ1-2; D remains ambiguous. V was pared by 0 bases and J by 0 bases, with 14 bases between. Germline V gives CDR1 LGHNA, CDR2 YSLEER. The CDR3 totals 17 residues. The CDR3 loop is CASSQDSFAYTNYGYTF. CDR3 nucleotide sequence: TGCGCCAGCAGCCAAGATTCATTCGCATACACTAACTATGGCTACACCTTC.

Comments on this clone: One junction end does not reproduce the germline sequence, and a read error may be involved. The rearrangement uses TRBV15 and TRBJ1-4, with 8 bases lining up with TRBD1. The CDR3 is 15 residues long. Germline V gives CDR1 LNHNV, CDR2 YYDKDF (reference sequence). CDR3 sequence (DNA): TGTGCCACCAGCGGAGACGGGACAGGTGGTGAAAAACTGTTTTTT. Its protein product is CATSGDGTGGEKLFF. Variable domain in full (rest from reference TRBV15 and TRBJ1-4): DAMVIQNPRYQVTQFGKPVTLSCSQTLNHNVMYWYQQKSSQAPKLLFHYYDKDFNNEADTPDNFQSRRPNTSFCFLDIRSPGLGDTAMYLCATSGDGTGGEKLFFGSGTQLSVL.

V usage is TRBV30 and J usage is TRBJ1-5; D is undetermined. Looked up from germline, CDR1 is GTSNPN and CDR2 is SVGIG (reference sequence). The germline V and J ends were trimmed by 1 base and 7 bases, with 11 bases remaining between them. The CDR3 consists of 13 residues. The CDR3, as DNA: TGTGCCTGGAGTGGTACGCAGGCGCAGCCCCAGCATTTT. Encoded protein: CAWSGTQAQPQHF.

V is TRBV5-1 and J is TRBJ1-3; 9 bases line up with TRBD1. Trimming at V came to 0 bases and at J to 4 bases, leaving 5 bases not matched to a gene. The CDR3 is 16 amino acids. The germline CDR1 and CDR2 sequences are SGHRS and YFSETQ. The CDR3 DNA reads TGCGCCAGCAGCTTGGCCGGGACAGGGTACGGAAACACCATATATTTT. Protein product: CASSLAGTGYGNTIYF.

The chain is built from TRBV10-3 and TRBJ1-6, with D perhaps matching TRBD1 (6 bases). V was trimmed by 3 bases and J by 3 bases, leaving 12 bases between them. CDR1 is ENHRY, CDR2 SYGVKD, per germline. This CDR3 comprises 16 residues. The CDR3 DNA is TGTGCCATCAGTGAAATACAGGGACACTATAATTCACCCCTCCACTTT. Amino acids: CAISEIQGHYNSPLHF.

The chain joins TRBV7-2 to TRBJ2-5; D unclear. The CDR3 sequence is 15 residues long. V was pared by 4 bases and J by 4 bases, with 16 bases between. Germline CDR1 reads SGHTA; CDR2 reads FQGNSA. CDR3 residues: CASSSSHGRLETQYF. The CDR3 DNA sequence: TGTGCCAGCAGCTCCTCGCATGGGCGCTTAGAGACCCAGTACTTC.

This rearrangement joins TRBV3-1 (or the pseudogene TRBV3-2) to TRBJ2-5; the D gene is possibly TRBD1 (6 bases). Trimming shortened V by 0 bases and J by 3 bases, and 26 bases separated the two germline ends. The CDR3 is 20 amino acids. Per the germline V gene, CDR1 is LGHDT and CDR2 is YNNKEL (reference sequence). The CDR3 loop reads CASSQDQGLRIHRSKETQYF. In DNA form, the CDR3 reads TGTGCCAGCAGCCAAGATCAGGGGCTTCGGATCCACAGGTCCAAAGAGACCCAGTACTTC.

This rearrangement joins TRBV5-1 to TRBJ2-3, with unresolved D. Germline V gene sequence: CDR1 SGHRS, CDR2 YFSETQ. There are 14 residues in the CDR3. With 4 bases removed from V and 0 bases from J, the gap between germline ends came to 9 bases. CDR3 sequence reads: CASSGAVSTDTQYF. The CDR3 DNA reads TGCGCCAGCAGCGGAGCAGTAAGCACAGATACGCAGTATTTT.

The chain employs TRBV6-5 and TRBJ1-2; 8 nucleotides match TRBD1. The V and J ends lost 7 bases and 6 bases, in that order; junction bases with no gene match: 13. The CDR3 spans 15 residues. The germline CDR1 and CDR2 sequences are MNHEY and SVGAGI. The CDR3 DNA reads TGTGCCAGCATTTCAGCTGGACAGGGACCGAATGGCTACACCTTC. It encodes CASISAGQGPNGYTF.

The rearrangement links TRBV5-1 to TRBJ2-1; 12 bases match TRBD2. V lost 3 bases to trimming and J lost 2 bases; unmatched junction nucleotides: 3. There are 16 residues in the CDR3. The V gene's germline CDR1 is SGHRS and CDR2 YFSETQ. The CDR3 nucleotides read TGCGCCAGCAGCTACTCTAGCGGGGGGGCCTACAATGAGCAGTTCTTC. It specifies CASSYSSGGAYNEQFF.

This chain links TRBV6-1 with TRBJ2-1, with a weak D call TRBD2 (6 bases). The CDR3 loop spans 14 amino acids. The germline V gene has CDR1 MNHNS and CDR2 SASEGT. Trimming took off 1 base at V and 6 bases at J, with 10 bases between the two ends. CDR3: CASSEGAGINEQFF. For the CDR3, the DNA is TGTGCCAGCAGTGAAGGGGCGGGGATCAATGAGCAGTTCTTC.

CDR3 residues: CASSLVGTGSPGELFF. The DNA of the CDR3 is TGCGCCAGCAGCTTGGTGGGGACAGGGTCCCCCGGGGAGCTGTTTTTT. The chain recombines TRBV5-1 with TRBJ2-2; 9 nucleotides agree with TRBD1. Trimming cost V 0 bases and J 6 bases; bases outside gene matches: 6. The CDR3 spans 16 residues. The V gene's germline CDR1 is SGHRS and CDR2 YFSETQ.

This chain uses TRBV5-4 with TRBJ2-7; TRBD1 agrees at 10 bases. The CDR3 spans 15 residues. The junction had 5 bases not matched to a gene; V was cut back by 1 base and J by 4 bases. The germline V gene has CDR1 SGHNT and CDR2 YYREEE (reference sequence). The CDR3 is CASSLSGQGEYEQYF. The CDR3, as DNA: TGTGCCAGCAGCTTGTCCGGACAGGGGGAATACGAGCAGTACTTC.

The rearrangement links TRBV15 to TRBJ2-5; 7 bases align to TRBD2. Germline values: CDR1 LNHNV, CDR2 YYDKDF (reference sequence). Trimming cost V 4 bases and J 4 bases; bases outside gene matches: 6. The CDR3 is 14 amino acids. The CDR3 sequence: CATSNRGRGETQYF. DNA of the CDR3: TGTGCCACCAGCAATCGGGGGAGGGGAGAGACCCAGTACTTC. The complete variable domain, with remaining parts taken from reference TRBV15 and TRBJ2-5, reads DAMVIQNPRYQVTQFGKPVTLSCSQTLNHNVMYWYQQKSSQAPKLLFHYYDKDFNNEADTPDNFQSRRPNTSFCFLDIRSPGLGDTAMYLCATSNRGRGETQYFGPGTRLLVL.

The rearrangement links TRBV21-1 to TRBJ1-3; the DNA was not used to check the table's D call, TRBD1. TRBV21-1 corresponds to a pseudogene. The CDR3 contains 17 residues. CDR3 coding DNA: TGTGCCAGCAGCAGGGGGGGACAGGACGTCTCTGGAAACACCATATATTTT. Translation: CASSRGGQDVSGNTIYF.

In the case of this clone: The junction departs from germline at one end; a sequencing error may be responsible. V and J are TRBV5-8 and TRBJ1-4; D unclear. Germline loops: CDR1 SGHTS, CDR2 YDEGEE. The CDR3 totals 15 residues. CDR3 coding DNA: TGTGCCAGCAGCTTGGAACAGCTATTTAATGAGAAACTGTTTTTT. As protein: CASSLEQLFNEKLFF.

CDR3 amino acids: CASSLEPGGNTDTQYF. CDR3 in DNA: TGTGCCAGCAGCTTAGAGCCAGGGGGCAACACAGATACGCAGTATTTT. V usage is TRBV7-2 and J usage is TRBJ2-3; 8 bases line up with TRBD1. CDR3 length: 16 amino acids. Germline V lookup: CDR1 SGHTA, CDR2 FQGNSA. The ends lost 1 base at V and 2 bases at J; junction bases unmatched: 5.

The chain links TRBV11-2 to TRBJ1-5, with D perhaps TRBD1 (5 bases). Per germline, CDR1 SGHAT and CDR2 FQNNGV. V was shortened by 1 base and J by 4 bases, with 8 bases between the two germline ends. The CDR3 extends over 14 amino acids. CDR3: CASSLGQHNQPQHF. The CDR3, as DNA: TGTGCCAGCAGCTTAGGACAGCATAATCAGCCCCAGCATTTT.

The sample holds one count of this clone. The chain couples TRBV15 to TRBJ1-1; D is ambiguous. V lost 0 bases, J lost 2 bases, and 4 bases lay in between. The V gene's germline CDR1 is LNHNV and CDR2 YYDKDF (reference sequence). CDR3 length: 13 residues. DNA of the CDR3: TGTGCCACCAGCAGAGATCCAAACACTGAAGCTTTCTTT. Translating gives CATSRDPNTEAFF.